This T cell receptor (beta chain) emerged from a study of blood T cell repertoires in COVID-19. Turning to the study itself: T cells, B-cell-depleted T cells, or PBMCs supplied cDNA or gDNA.

Followed longitudinally, the Seattle patients had been enrolled during active infection. This clone was observed once. Authors' data handling: Counts of nucleated cells, estimated from reference gene primer amplification, were obtained. Data came from immunoSEQ multiplex PCR; TCRdb stores just in-frame clones and leaves some out. The V and J calls and clone size come from that table; D and trimming were worked out from the DNA. This sample has roughly 410,000 clones, with about 91% found just once. The J segment lost 2 bases and the V segment lost 5 bases, leaving 10 bases of the junction unmatched. This CDR3 region has 16 residues. Germline V gives CDR1 KGHSH, CDR2 LQKENI.

Source material: peripheral blood. This TCR was sampled from a woman aged 40 to 49 with COVID-19, enrolled during active disease. The J gene is TRBJ1-2, the V gene TRBV18; 8 bases agree with TRBD1. CDR3 in amino acids: CASSEDRVWNNYGYTF. CDR3 nucleotide sequence: TGTGCCAGCTCAGAGGACAGGGTTTGGAACAACTATGGCTACACCTTC.